This T cell receptor beta chain was sequenced for a study of vaccination and CD4 T cells after COVID-19. Trimming shortened V by 6 bases and J by 3 bases, and 11 bases separated the two germline ends. Germline V gives CDR1 MNHNS, CDR2 SASEGT. The CDR3 loop spans 13 amino acids. Of note for this clonotype: The antigen remains undetermined.

Sequence data for DNA of cultured CD4+ T cells were generated by the Oncomine TCR Beta short-read assay. Using its own MiXCR run on the PCR reads, TCRdb lists one record per CDR3 protein. The table shows 19,000 or so distinct CDR3 sequences, with more than 45% occurring only once. Documented treatment: approximately nine-day PBMC culture with coronavirus spike peptide pools or control peptides (ViraFEST assay). Whole-study results and caveats: Among reactive clones from convalescent patients, a median 86.3% appeared only post-vaccination.

Sequencing input: CD4+ T cells from blood, cultured in vitro. The clonotype was recovered from a human donor who had recovered from COVID-19. The chain joins TRBV6-1 to TRBJ1-1, with a weak D call TRBD1 (5 bases). The CDR3 nucleotides read TGTGCCAGCAGAGAGGGGCTTTACACTGAAGCTTTCTTT. It specifies CASREGLYTEAFF.